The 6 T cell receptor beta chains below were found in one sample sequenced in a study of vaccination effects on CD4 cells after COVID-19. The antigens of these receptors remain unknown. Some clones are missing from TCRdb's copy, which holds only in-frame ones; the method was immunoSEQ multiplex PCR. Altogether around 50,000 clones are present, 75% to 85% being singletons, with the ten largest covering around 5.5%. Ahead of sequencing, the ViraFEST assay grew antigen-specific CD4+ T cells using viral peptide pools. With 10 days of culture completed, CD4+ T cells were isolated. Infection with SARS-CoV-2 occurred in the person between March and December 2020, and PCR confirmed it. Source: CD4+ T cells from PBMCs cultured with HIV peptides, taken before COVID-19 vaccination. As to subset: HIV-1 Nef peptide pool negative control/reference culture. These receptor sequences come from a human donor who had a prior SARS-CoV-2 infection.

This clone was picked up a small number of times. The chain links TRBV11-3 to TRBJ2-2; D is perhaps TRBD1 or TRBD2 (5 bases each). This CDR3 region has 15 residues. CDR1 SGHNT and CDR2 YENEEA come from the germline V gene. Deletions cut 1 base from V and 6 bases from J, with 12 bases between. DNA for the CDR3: TGTGCCAGCAGCTTAGGTGGGACCTGGTCCGGGGAGCTGTTTTTT. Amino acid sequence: CASSLGGTWSGELFF.

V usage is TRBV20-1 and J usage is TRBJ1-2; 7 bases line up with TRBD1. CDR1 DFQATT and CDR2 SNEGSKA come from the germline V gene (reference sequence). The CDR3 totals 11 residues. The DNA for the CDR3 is TGCAGCCCACAGGGGAACTATGGCTACACCTTC. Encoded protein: CSPQGNYGYTF.

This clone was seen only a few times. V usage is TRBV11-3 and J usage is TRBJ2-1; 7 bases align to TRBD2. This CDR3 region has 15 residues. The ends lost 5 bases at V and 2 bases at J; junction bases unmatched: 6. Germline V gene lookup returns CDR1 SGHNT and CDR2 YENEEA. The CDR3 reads CASSNAGDAYNEQFF. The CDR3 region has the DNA TGTGCCAGCAGCAACGCGGGAGACGCCTACAATGAGCAGTTCTTC. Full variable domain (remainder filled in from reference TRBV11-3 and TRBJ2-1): EAGVVQSPRYKIIEKKQPVAFWCNPISGHNTLYWYLQNLGQGPELLIRYENEEAVDDSQLPKDRFSAERLKGVDSTLKIQPAELGDSAVYLCASSNAGDAYNEQFFGPGTRLTVL.

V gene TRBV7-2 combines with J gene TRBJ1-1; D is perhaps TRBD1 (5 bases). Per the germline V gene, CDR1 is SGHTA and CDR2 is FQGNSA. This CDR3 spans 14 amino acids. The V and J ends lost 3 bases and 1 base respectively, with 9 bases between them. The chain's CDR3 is CASSFLGTNTEAFF. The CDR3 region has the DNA TGTGCCAGCAGCTTTTTAGGGACGAACACTGAAGCTTTCTTT.

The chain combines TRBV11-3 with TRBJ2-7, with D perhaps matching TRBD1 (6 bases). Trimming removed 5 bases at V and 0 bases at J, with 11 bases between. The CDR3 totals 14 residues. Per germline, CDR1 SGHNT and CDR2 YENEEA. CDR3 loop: CASSPRTASYEQYF. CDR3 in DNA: TGTGCCAGCAGCCCCCGGACAGCCTCCTACGAGCAGTACTTC.

This CDR3 is CASSLGPGANEQYF. CDR3 DNA: TGCGCCAGCAGCTTGGGCCCCGGGGCTAACGAGCAGTACTTC. The chain links TRBV5-1 to TRBJ2-7; D may correspond to TRBD1 or TRBD2 (5 bases each). CDR3 length equals 14 residues. CDR1 is SGHRS and CDR2 is YFSETQ in the germline V gene. The germline V and J ends were trimmed by 0 bases and 5 bases, with 12 bases remaining between them.